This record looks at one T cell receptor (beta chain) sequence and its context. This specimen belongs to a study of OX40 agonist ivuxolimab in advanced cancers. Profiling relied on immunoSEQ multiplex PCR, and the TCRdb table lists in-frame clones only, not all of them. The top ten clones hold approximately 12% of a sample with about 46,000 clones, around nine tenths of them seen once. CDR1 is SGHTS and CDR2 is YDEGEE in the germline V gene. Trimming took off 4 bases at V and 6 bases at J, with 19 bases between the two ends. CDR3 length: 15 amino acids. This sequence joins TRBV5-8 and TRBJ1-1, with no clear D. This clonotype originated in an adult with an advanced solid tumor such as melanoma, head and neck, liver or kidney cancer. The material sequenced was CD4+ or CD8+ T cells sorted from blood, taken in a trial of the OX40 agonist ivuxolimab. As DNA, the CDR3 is TGTGCCAGCAGCGGGGTGGTGCCGAAAAGCCCTGAAGCTTTCTTT. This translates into CASSGVVPKSPEAFF.